This passage covers 8 T cell receptor beta chains from one sample sequenced in a study of shared clonotypes between healthy human individuals. Clones were sequenced by immunoSEQ multiplex PCR, and TCRdb holds only the in-frame ones, with some missing. The profile covers 2 million to 3 million clones, with roughly 93% appearing a single time and 0.36% taken by the ten largest. The source material was naive CD4+ T cells from PBMCs. The subset denotes: CD45RA+ positively selected. These receptors all stem from a young man in good health. Some clones in this sample may be carry-over from other donors' samples.

This clone was seen more than once but under ten times. The DNA for the CDR3 is TGCGCCAGCAGTCTCACAGGGGGAGGCTATGGCTACACCTTC. Its protein product is CASSLTGGGYGYTF. The V gene is TRBV5-1, the J gene TRBJ1-2; 8 positions match TRBD1. CDR1 is SGHRS, CDR2 YFSETQ, per germline. V lost 5 bases, J lost 4 bases, and 7 bases stayed unmatched. The CDR3 has 14 residues.

This clone was detected only once. The rearrangement uses TRBV5-1 and TRBJ1-4; D is perhaps TRBD1 (6 bases). The ends were cut back, 7 bases at V and 4 bases at J, with 17 bases in the middle. Looked up from germline, CDR1 is SGHRS and CDR2 is YFSETQ. There are 15 residues in the CDR3. The CDR3 loop is CASRLSTGYNEKLFF. The CDR3 DNA sequence: TGCGCCAGCCGCCTTTCGACAGGATATAATGAAAAACTGTTTTTT. Filled out from reference TRBV5-1 and TRBJ1-4, the complete variable domain reads KAGVTQTPRYLIKTRGQQVTLSCSPISGHRSVSWYQQTPGQGLQFLFEYFSETQRNKGNFPGRFSGRQFSNSRSEMNVSTLELGDSALYLCASRLSTGYNEKLFFGSGTQLSVL.

The CDR3 here is CASSDRQFQETQYF. The CDR3, as DNA: TGTGCCAGCAGTGACCGACAGTTTCAAGAGACCCAGTACTTC. This chain links TRBV6-1 with TRBJ2-5; tentatively, D is TRBD1 (5 bases). The V gene lost 3 bases and the J gene lost 2 bases, with 10 bases spanning the gap. Germline loops: CDR1 MNHNS, CDR2 SASEGT. The CDR3 runs 14 residues.

In this sample, this clone turned up once. The chain uses TRBV7-7 and TRBJ2-1; 12 nucleotides align to TRBD2. V was clipped by 8 bases and J by 5 bases; unmatched bases: 1. Germline-derived CDR1 and CDR2 are SSHAT and FNYEAQ (reference sequence). The CDR3 covers 13 residues. CDR3 protein: CASGLAGNNEQFF. The CDR3 coding sequence is TGTGCCAGCGGACTAGCGGGAAACAATGAGCAGTTCTTC.

The chain is built from TRBV7-2 and TRBJ2-7, with 11 bases identical to TRBD1. CDR1 SGHTA and CDR2 FQGNSA come from the germline V gene. This CDR3 is built from 15 residues. V was pared by 5 bases and J by 3 bases, with 6 bases of the junction left unmatched. The CDR3, as DNA: TGTGCCAGCAGCATAAGGGACAGGGGGTTCTACGAGCAGTACTTC. It encodes CASSIRDRGFYEQYF.

V gene TRBV14 combines with J gene TRBJ2-7; 10 bases agree with TRBD2. CDR3 size: 14 residues. Unmatched junction bases numbered 7, after V lost 4 bases and J lost 7 bases. Germline assignment: CDR1 SGHDN and CDR2 FVKESK. CDR3 amino acids: CASSLSGRSYEQYF. For the CDR3, the DNA is TGTGCCAGCAGCCTTAGCGGGAGGTCGTATGAGCAGTACTTC.

This sequence joins TRBV7-2 and TRBJ2-3; D gene ambiguous. The CDR3 is 14 residues long. Deletions cut 3 bases from V and 1 base from J, with 8 bases between. Germline V CDR1 and CDR2: SGHTA, FQGNSA. CDR3: CASSFPGGTDTQYF. CDR3 bases: TGTGCCAGCAGCTTCCCAGGAGGCACAGATACGCAGTATTTT. Complete variable domain (other parts from reference TRBV7-2 and TRBJ2-3): GAGVSQSPSNKVTEKGKDVELRCDPISGHTALYWYRQSLGQGLEFLIYFQGNSAPDKSGLPSDRFSAERTGGSVSTLTIQRTQQEDSAVYLCASSFPGGTDTQYFGPGTRLTVL.

This chain uses TRBV6-1 with TRBJ2-3; D is unresolved. This CDR3 contains 11 residues. V lost 7 bases and J lost 3, with 5 bases in between. Germline V gives CDR1 MNHNS, CDR2 SASEGT. DNA of the CDR3: TGTGCCAGCAAAAAGACAGATACGCAGTATTTT. It is translated as CASKKTDTQYF.